The next 26 T cell receptor beta chains were all read from a single sample in a study of blood T cell repertoires in COVID-19. TCRdb keeps only in-frame clones here, not all; method: immunoSEQ multiplex PCR. The sample has roughly 290,000 clones; roughly nine tenths are singletons. Specimen: PBMCs or T cells enriched from blood (not recorded which). The receptors were sampled from a woman between 35 and 50 years old who had recovered from COVID-19.

CDR3 loop: CASSLLSSGRYNSWEQYF. CDR3 sequence (DNA): TGTGCCAGCAGTTTATTGTCTAGCGGGAGGTATAATTCGTGGGAGCAGTACTTC. The V call is TRBV27, the J call TRBJ2-7; 11 nucleotides match TRBD2. V shed 1 base, J shed 7 bases, and the junction held 15 bases outside the gene matches. This CDR3 contains 18 residues. Germline loops: CDR1 MNHEY, CDR2 SMNVEV (reference sequence).

Here the CDR3 reads CASSSAGYTGELFF. The CDR3 nucleotides read TGTGCCAGCAGCTCAGCGGGATATACCGGGGAGCTGTTTTTT. The V and J genes are TRBV7-3 and TRBJ2-2; 7 bases map to TRBD2. Germline V lookup: CDR1 SGHTA, CDR2 FQGTGA. The CDR3 consists of 14 residues. Trimming took 4 bases from V and 5 from J; bases not matched to a gene: 4.

The V call is TRBV9, the J call TRBJ1-6, with D hard to call. This CDR3 comprises 17 residues. V lost 0 bases, J lost 5 bases, and 15 bases lay in between. Germline CDR1 and CDR2: SGDLS and YYNGEE. Here the CDR3 reads CASSVARSGNNNSPLHF. CDR3 nucleotides: TGTGCCAGCAGCGTAGCTCGGTCCGGGAATAATAATTCACCCCTCCACTTT.

The chain links TRBV19 to TRBJ1-6; 7 bases fit TRBD1. The CDR3 is made up of 13 amino acids. V lost 10 bases to trimming and J lost 10 bases; unmatched junction nucleotides: 10. Germline loops: CDR1 LNHDA, CDR2 SQIVND (reference sequence). CDR3 DNA sequence: TGTGCCACCAGAGACAGGGACGGATCACCCCTCCACTTT. Amino acid sequence: CATRDRDGSPLHF.

This clone was seen a single time. V gene TRBV6-6 combines with J gene TRBJ1-1; TRBD1 is a possible D gene (6 bases). Germline assignment: CDR1 MNHNY and CDR2 SVGAGI (reference sequence). Trimming stripped 4 bases from V and 8 bases from J, with 17 bases between. There are 14 residues in the CDR3. CDR3 in amino acids: CASSFGSRGTEAFF. As DNA, the CDR3 is TGTGCCAGCAGTTTTGGGTCCAGGGGAACGGAAGCTTTCTTT.

The genes are TRBV5-1 and TRBJ2-6; D gene uncertain. The CDR3 extends over 17 amino acids. Germline CDR1 SGHRS, CDR2 YFSETQ. Trimming stripped 7 bases from V and 1 base from J, with 18 bases between. The CDR3 sequence is CASYDGLISSGANVLTF. The CDR3 region has the DNA TGCGCCAGCTACGACGGGTTGATCTCGTCTGGGGCCAACGTCCTGACTTTC.

This chain's CDR3 is CASRIQGVNEQYF. The DNA for the CDR3 is TGTGCCAGCAGGATACAGGGCGTAAACGAGCAGTACTTC. This sequence joins TRBV3-1 (or the pseudogene TRBV3-2) and TRBJ2-7; possibly TRBD1 for D (6 bases). V dropped 6 bases and J dropped 5 bases, with 14 bases sitting between them. The CDR3 is 13 amino acids. Germline CDR1 and CDR2: LGHDT and YNNKEL (reference sequence).

This clone was counted a few times. The chain couples TRBV18 to TRBJ1-1; tentatively, D is TRBD1 (5 bases). The V end was cut by 3 bases, the J end by 0 bases, with 14 bases between. CDR3 length: 16 residues. Germline CDR1 KGHSH, CDR2 LQKENI. The CDR3 nucleotides read TGTGCCAGCTCACCTCAGGACACAATTATGAACACTGAAGCTTTCTTT. Amino acid sequence: CASSPQDTIMNTEAFF.

The chain links TRBV5-1 to TRBJ2-1; 8 nucleotides align to TRBD1. V trimming: 4 bases; J trimming: 7 bases; junction bases outside the gene matches: 4. In germline, CDR1 is SGHRS, CDR2 YFSETQ. The CDR3 has 13 residues. Here the CDR3 reads CASSRTGGNEQFF. As DNA, the CDR3 is TGCGCCAGCAGCCGTACAGGGGGGAATGAGCAGTTCTTC.

The chain carries TRBV7-8 and TRBJ2-1; D is possibly TRBD1 (6 bases). The germline gives CDR1 SGHVS, CDR2 FQNEAQ. The V end was cut by 3 bases, the J end by 10 bases, with 19 bases between. This CDR3 contains 15 residues. DNA for the CDR3: TGTGCCAGCAGCTTGGACAGAACCCCTAATGGAGAGCAGTTCTTC. As protein: CASSLDRTPNGEQFF.

The V gene is TRBV7-3, the J gene TRBJ1-1, with D possibly matching TRBD1 (6 bases). The germline V gene has CDR1 SGHTA and CDR2 FQGTGA. CDR3 length: 14 residues. Deletions cut 5 bases from V and 3 bases from J, with 13 bases between. CDR3 sequence reads: CASSPYRDDTEAFF. DNA for the CDR3: TGTGCCAGCAGCCCCTACAGGGACGACACTGAAGCTTTCTTT.

CDR3 residues: CASSHHRGQNTEAFF. The CDR3 bases are TGTGCCAGCAGTCACCACAGGGGGCAGAACACTGAAGCTTTCTTT. This chain joins TRBV6-5 and TRBJ1-1; TRBD1 matches 9 bases. Trimming took 5 bases from V and 1 from J; bases not matched to a gene: 5. Germline CDR1 MNHEY, CDR2 SVGAGI. This CDR3 has 15 amino acids.

The chain links TRBV4-1 to TRBJ1-2; 10 positions match TRBD1. CDR1 is MGHRA and CDR2 is YSYEKL in the germline V gene. J gave up 1 base and V 4 bases, and 9 bases lay outside the gene matches. CDR3 length equals 17 residues. The CDR3, as DNA: TGCGCCAGCAGCCCGAGCATTGGGGACAGGGGTAACTATGGCTACACCTTC. Amino acids: CASSPSIGDRGNYGYTF.

V is TRBV7-9 and J is TRBJ2-7; TRBD1 matches at 9 bases. CDR1 is SEHNR and CDR2 is FQNEAQ in the germline V gene (reference sequence). V lost 5 bases and J lost 4; bases outside the gene matches: 3. The CDR3 runs to 13 residues. CDR3 DNA sequence: TGTGCCAGCAGCCCAGGGACAGGGTACGAGCAGTACTTC. This translates into CASSPGTGYEQYF.

This chain links TRBV7-2 with TRBJ2-7; D remains unclear. The V and J ends lost 1 base and 4 bases respectively, with 17 bases between them. Looked up from germline, CDR1 is SGHTA and CDR2 is FQGNSA. The length of the CDR3 is 16 residues. For the CDR3, the DNA is TGTGCCAGCAGCTTAGTAGTTCATATACCCCAATACGAGCAGTACTTC. This translates into CASSLVVHIPQYEQYF.

This clone appeared a single time. V gene TRBV19 combines with J gene TRBJ1-2; 9 nucleotides match TRBD1. The germline V gene has CDR1 LNHDA and CDR2 SQIVND (reference sequence). This CDR3 comprises 15 residues. V was pared by 7 bases and J by 4 bases, with 10 bases of the junction left unmatched. DNA of the CDR3: TGTGCCAGTACCATGGGGGACAGGGCGCTCTATGGCTACACCTTC. Amino acid sequence: CASTMGDRALYGYTF.

The V call is TRBV11-3, the J call TRBJ2-3; tentatively, D is TRBD2 (6 bases). CDR1 SGHNT and CDR2 YENEEA come from the germline V gene. The CDR3 extends over 18 amino acids. V dropped 6 bases and J dropped 0 bases, with 22 bases sitting between them. The CDR3 loop is CASRRGAHGGPSTDTQYF. As DNA, the CDR3 is TGTGCCAGCAGGCGCGGGGCGCACGGAGGGCCTAGCACAGATACGCAGTATTTT.

This clone was picked up a small number of times. This chain joins TRBV5-6 and TRBJ1-2, with 7 bases lining up with TRBD1. The CDR3 is 16 residues long. Trimming removed 4 bases from V and 0 bases from J; junction bases left unmatched: 9. In germline, CDR1 is SGHDT, CDR2 YYEEEE. CDR3 region: CASSPATGRTNYGYTF. CDR3 DNA sequence: TGTGCCAGCAGCCCAGCGACAGGGAGAACTAACTATGGCTACACCTTC.

V usage is TRBV4-1 and J usage is TRBJ1-3; 7 bases fit TRBD1. CDR1 is MGHRA, CDR2 YSYEKL, per germline. The CDR3 extends over 15 amino acids. The V gene end was trimmed by 0 bases and the J gene end by 7 bases; junction bases not matched to a gene: 6. The CDR3 region has the DNA TGCGCCAGCAGCCAAGATCCCGGGACAGCGAACACCATATATTTT. It encodes CASSQDPGTANTIYF.

This chain uses TRBV5-1 with TRBJ1-2; 8 bases fit TRBD1. The CDR3 loop spans 13 amino acids. CDR1 and CDR2 (germline): SGHRS, YFSETQ. The trim removed 4 bases at V and 7 bases at J, leaving 6 bases unmatched. CDR3 nucleotides: TGCGCCAGCAGCCTACAGGGGGAGTCTGGCTACACCTTC. Encoded protein: CASSLQGESGYTF.

V is TRBV3-1 (or the pseudogene TRBV3-2) and J is TRBJ1-1; tentatively, D is TRBD1 (5 bases). Germline-derived CDR1 and CDR2 are LGHDT and YNNKEL (reference sequence). Trimming left V 2 bases short and J 1 base short, with 11 bases between. The CDR3 is 15 residues long. The CDR3 region is CASSQSNQGNTEAFF. The CDR3 coding sequence is TGTGCCAGCAGCCAATCAAACCAGGGGAACACTGAAGCTTTCTTT.

The chain carries TRBV4-1 and TRBJ2-6, with 9 positions matching TRBD1. The junction had 11 bases not matched to a gene; V was cut back by 4 bases and J by 1 base. The CDR3 contains 19 residues. Looked up from germline, CDR1 is MGHRA and CDR2 is YSYEKL. In DNA, the CDR3 is TGCGCCAGCAGCCCGCTTCCTTGGACAGGGGTGTCTGGGGCCAACGTCCTGACTTTC. Amino acids: CASSPLPWTGVSGANVLTF.

CDR3 nucleotide sequence: TGTGCCTGGAGCCAGGGGGCAACTAATGAAAAACTGTTTTTT. Protein product: CAWSQGATNEKLFF. The chain links TRBV30 to TRBJ1-4, with 7 bases identical to TRBD1. CDR3 length: 14 amino acids. The V gene end was trimmed by 3 bases and the J gene end by 0 bases; junction bases not matched to a gene: 1. Per germline, CDR1 GTSNPN and CDR2 SVGIG (reference sequence).

About this clone: This same CDR3 is encoded by further DNA sequences in the sample. The chain uses TRBV6-5 and TRBJ1-2; D unclear. The germline CDR1 and CDR2 sequences are MNHEY and SVGAGI. This CDR3 is built from 13 residues. V was cut by 6 bases and J by 1 base, with 9 bases left in between. CDR3 loop: CASRQGLNYGYTF. The CDR3 region has the DNA TGTGCCAGCAGACAAGGACTTAACTATGGCTACACCTTC.

The chain combines TRBV7-2 with TRBJ1-5; no firm D call. The V gene lost 3 bases and the J gene lost 7 bases, with 13 bases spanning the gap. This CDR3 contains 14 residues. CDR1 is SGHTA, CDR2 FQGNSA, per germline. CDR3: CASSLGPGRQPQHF. For the CDR3, the DNA is TGTGCCAGCAGCTTGGGTCCCGGGAGGCAGCCCCAGCATTTT.

This chain joins TRBV5-8 and TRBJ1-2; D gene uncertain. Between the trimmed V and J ends, which lost 6 bases and 4 bases, there was a span of 16 bases. This CDR3 region has 14 residues. CDR1 and CDR2 from the germline V gene are SGHTS and YDEGEE. The chain's CDR3 is CASTENGEAYGYTF. The CDR3 region has the DNA TGTGCCAGCACCGAAAACGGGGAGGCCTATGGCTACACCTTC.